This T cell receptor beta chain stems from a study of blood T cell repertoires in COVID-19. In germline, CDR1 is SGHVS, CDR2 FNYEAQ. The CDR3 covers 13 residues. Deletions cut 1 base from V and 4 bases from J, with 6 bases between. Sequenced by immunoSEQ multiplex PCR; TCRdb stores in-frame clones only, minus some. The sample lists about 220,000 clones, around 88% occurring once. This chain connects TRBV7-6 to TRBJ2-3, with D perhaps TRBD1 (6 bases). The receptor's source is a woman under 40 who had recovered from COVID-19. The sample was peripheral blood. CDR3 region: CASSLGTADTQYF. CDR3 DNA sequence: TGTGCCAGCAGCTTAGGGACAGCAGATACGCAGTATTTT.